These 28 T cell receptor beta chains came from one sample sequenced in a study of OX40 agonist ivuxolimab in advanced cancers. Here immunoSEQ multiplex PCR was the method, and the copy in TCRdb shows in-frame clones only, minus some. This table holds 65,000 to 85,000 clones, roughly 91% found once. Source: CD4+ or CD8+ T cells sorted from blood, taken in a trial of the OX40 agonist ivuxolimab. The receptors here all came from an adult with an advanced solid tumor such as melanoma, head and neck, liver or kidney cancer.

This clone was recorded once. The J gene is TRBJ2-1, the V gene TRBV5-1, with D maybe TRBD2 (5 bases). The germline V gene has CDR1 SGHRS and CDR2 YFSETQ. Trimming cost V 1 base and J 2 bases, with 10 bases left between them. The CDR3 length is 15 residues. Written as DNA, the CDR3 is TGCGCCAGCAGCTTGACTAGGGCCCCCTACAATGAGCAGTTCTTC. Translation: CASSLTRAPYNEQFF. Supplemented by reference TRBV5-1 and TRBJ2-1, the full variable domain reads KAGVTQTPRYLIKTRGQQVTLSCSPISGHRSVSWYQQTPGQGLQFLFEYFSETQRNKGNFPGRFSGRQFSNSRSEMNVSTLELGDSALYLCASSLTRAPYNEQFFGPGTRLTVL.

The chain couples TRBV9 to TRBJ2-3; 12 bases are a match to TRBD2. Trimming removed 6 bases from V and 4 bases from J; junction bases left unmatched: 6. Germline-derived CDR1 and CDR2 are SGDLS and YYNGEE. The CDR3 runs to 15 residues. The CDR3, as DNA: TGTGCCAGCACGACTAGCGGGAGCGGGGCAGATACGCAGTATTTT. Encoded protein: CASTTSGSGADTQYF.

The chain uses TRBV7-8 and TRBJ2-7, with 7 bases identical to TRBD2. The CDR3 sequence is 14 residues long. Losses at the gene ends were 4 bases for V and 2 bases for J; bases not matched to a gene: 5. CDR1 SGHVS and CDR2 FQNEAQ come from the germline V gene. The CDR3 nucleotides read TGTGCCAGCAGCTCTCTAGCGGAAGCCTACGAGCAGTACTTC. Translated: CASSSLAEAYEQYF.

This clone occurred once. The V call is TRBV4-3, the J call TRBJ2-2; D possibly corresponds to TRBD1 (5 bases). The CDR3 totals 16 residues. CDR1 LGHNA and CDR2 YSLEER come from the germline V gene. Deletions cut 1 base from V and 2 bases from J, with 11 bases between. The CDR3 region has the DNA TGCGCCAGCAGCCAAGCGATAGGGGCCAACACCGGGGAGCTGTTTTTT. It specifies CASSQAIGANTGELFF.

The chain couples TRBV19 to TRBJ2-2, with a possible D match to TRBD1 (6 bases). V gave up 5 bases and J gave up 7 bases, with 17 bases separating them. Germline V gives CDR1 LNHDA, CDR2 SQIVND (reference sequence). The CDR3 is 15 amino acids. The CDR3 protein is CASSLGTTVNGELFF. In DNA form, the CDR3 reads TGTGCCAGTAGTCTTGGGACAACGGTTAACGGGGAGCTGTTTTTT.

The genes are TRBV5-1 and TRBJ2-1; 10 bases map to TRBD2. Germline V lookup: CDR1 SGHRS, CDR2 YFSETQ. The J segment lost 8 bases and the V segment lost 4 bases, leaving 6 bases of the junction unmatched. CDR3 length: 14 amino acids. CDR3 residues: CASSGLAGEDEQFF. Written as DNA, the CDR3 is TGCGCCAGCAGCGGGCTAGCGGGAGAGGATGAGCAGTTCTTC. The variable domain in full, completed from reference TRBV5-1 and TRBJ2-1, reads KAGVTQTPRYLIKTRGQQVTLSCSPISGHRSVSWYQQTPGQGLQFLFEYFSETQRNKGNFPGRFSGRQFSNSRSEMNVSTLELGDSALYLCASSGLAGEDEQFFGPGTRLTVL.

The chain carries TRBV4-1 and TRBJ1-1; weak D call: TRBD1 (5 bases). This CDR3 region has 16 residues. CDR1 MGHRA and CDR2 YSYEKL come from the germline V gene. V was clipped by 2 bases and J by 5 bases, with 18 bases between them. CDR3 in amino acids: CASSQNTGRVGTEAFF. Here the CDR3 DNA reads TGCGCCAGCAGCCAAAATACCGGCAGGGTGGGGACTGAAGCTTTCTTT.

The chain carries TRBV9 and TRBJ2-1; 7 bases fit TRBD2. Germline V lookup: CDR1 SGDLS, CDR2 YYNGEE. This CDR3 comprises 16 residues. V lost 4 bases to trimming and J lost 5 bases; unmatched junction nucleotides: 12. CDR3 in amino acids: CASSRKREGIHNEQFF. The CDR3 DNA is TGTGCCAGCAGCAGGAAGCGGGAAGGAATCCACAATGAGCAGTTCTTC.

The V call is TRBV27, the J call TRBJ1-1, with D uncertain. Trimming took off 5 bases at V and 4 bases at J, with 23 bases between the two ends. Germline CDR1 is MNHEY and CDR2 is SMNVEV (reference sequence). The CDR3 is 17 amino acids. The CDR3 bases are TGTGCCAGCAGTAGCCGCGCGGGAGACCCCCTGGGCACTGAAGCTTTCTTT. This codes for CASSSRAGDPLGTEAFF.

The chain recombines TRBV7-9 with TRBJ2-1, with 7 nucleotides matching TRBD2. J was trimmed by 9 bases and V by 1 base; bases with no gene match: 0. CDR1 and CDR2 (germline): SEHNR, FQNEAQ (reference sequence). This CDR3 region has 12 residues. The CDR3 region is CASSLERGEQFF. In nucleotides, the CDR3 is TGTGCCAGCAGCTTAGAGCGGGGTGAGCAGTTCTTC.

The chain couples TRBV9 to TRBJ2-1; 11 nucleotides align to TRBD2. CDR1 SGDLS and CDR2 YYNGEE come from the germline V gene. The V segment lost 3 bases and the J segment 4 bases; nucleotides outside the gene matches: 6. The CDR3 has 16 residues. DNA for the CDR3: TGTGCCAGCAGCGCCTCCGGGACTAGCGGTTACAATGAGCAGTTCTTC. Encoded protein: CASSASGTSGYNEQFF.

V and J are TRBV28 and TRBJ2-2; D possibly corresponds to TRBD1 (6 bases). Germline CDR1 reads MDHEN; CDR2 reads SYDVKM. Trimming cost V 7 bases and J 4 bases, with 16 bases left between them. The CDR3 consists of 15 residues. The CDR3 spells CASNPRGHPTGELFF. CDR3 nucleotides: TGTGCCAGCAATCCTCGGGGACACCCCACCGGGGAGCTGTTTTTT.

This chain links TRBV5-8 with TRBJ1-2; TRBD1 agrees at 7 bases. This CDR3 comprises 14 residues. Germline V CDR1 and CDR2: SGHTS, YDEGEE. The V segment lost 2 bases and the J segment 4 bases; nucleotides outside the gene matches: 5. The chain's CDR3 is CASSFGSGGYGYTF. The CDR3 DNA follows: TGTGCCAGCAGCTTTGGATCAGGGGGCTATGGCTACACCTTC.

This rearrangement joins TRBV4-3 to TRBJ1-2; 8 bases align to TRBD1. Germline lookup yields CDR1 LGHNA and CDR2 YSLEER. Trimming at V came to 0 bases and at J to 8 bases, leaving 14 bases not matched to a gene. CDR3 size: 17 residues. The CDR3 DNA reads TGCGCCAGCAGCCAAGACGAGTCGCCGCACAGGGGGAACGGCTACACCTTC. This gives the protein CASSQDESPHRGNGYTF.

This CDR3 is CASSLRRTYEQYF. The CDR3 nucleotides are TGTGCCAGCAGTTTAAGACGGACATACGAGCAGTACTTC. The J gene is TRBJ2-7, the V gene TRBV27, with D perhaps TRBD1 (5 bases). This CDR3 spans 13 amino acids. V shed 2 bases and J shed 4 bases, with 9 bases lying between them. Germline V gives CDR1 MNHEY, CDR2 SMNVEV (reference sequence).

J is TRBJ2-3 and V is TRBV9; D ambiguous. The CDR3 extends over 15 amino acids. Germline CDR1 SGDLS, CDR2 YYNGEE. V lost 3 bases to trimming and J lost 0 bases, with 11 bases between them. CDR3 bases: TGTGCCAGCAGCGCGGACCTTATTAGCACAGATACGCAGTATTTT. The encoded protein is CASSADLISTDTQYF.

This clone occurred once. J is TRBJ2-3 and V is TRBV6-1; TRBD1 matches at 12 bases. CDR3 length: 17 amino acids. Germline values: CDR1 MNHNS, CDR2 SASEGT. Germline trimming cut 1 base from V and 6 bases from J; bases unmatched to any gene: 8. CDR3 protein: CASSEEMWDRGRDTQYF. The CDR3 DNA sequence: TGTGCCAGCAGTGAAGAGATGTGGGACAGGGGGCGGGATACGCAGTATTTT.

The V call is TRBV19, the J call TRBJ2-5; TRBD2 matches 12 bases. In germline, CDR1 is LNHDA, CDR2 SQIVND (reference sequence). V trimming: 6 bases; J trimming: 1 base; junction bases outside the gene matches: 0. CDR3 length: 14 residues. CDR3 in amino acids: CASRLAGGQETQYF. The DNA of the CDR3 is TGTGCCAGTAGACTAGCGGGAGGCCAAGAGACCCAGTACTTC.

The V call is TRBV27, the J call TRBJ1-1, with a tentative D call TRBD1 (5 bases). Looked up from germline, CDR1 is MNHEY and CDR2 is SMNVEV (reference sequence). V was pared by 4 bases and J by 7 bases, with 13 bases between. The CDR3 consists of 13 residues. CDR3 in DNA: TGTGCCAGCAGTTCCTCAGGGAGGGTTGAAGCTTTCTTT. It codes for CASSSSGRVEAFF.

The chain combines TRBV7-9 with TRBJ2-7; 10 nucleotides agree with TRBD1. The CDR3 runs to 16 residues. With 1 base clipped from V and 4 bases from J, the junction kept 7 bases outside the gene matches. Germline lookup yields CDR1 SEHNR and CDR2 FQNEAQ (reference sequence). This chain's CDR3 is CASSLGVGTGAYEQYF. The CDR3 region has the DNA TGTGCCAGCAGCTTAGGAGTAGGGACAGGGGCGTACGAGCAGTACTTC. The variable domain in full, completed from reference TRBV7-9 and TRBJ2-7, reads DTGVSQNPRHKITKRGQNVTFRCDPISEHNRLYWYRQTLGQGPEFLTYFQNEAQLEKSRLLSDRFSAERPKGSFSTLEIQRTEQGDSAMYLCASSLGVGTGAYEQYFGPGTRLTVT.

The genes are TRBV5-4 and TRBJ2-3; D perhaps matches TRBD1 (6 bases). The V and J ends lost 0 bases and 2 bases respectively, with 13 bases between them. The CDR3 runs 16 residues. Germline CDR1 and CDR2: SGHNT and YYREEE (reference sequence). Written as DNA, the CDR3 is TGTGCCAGCAGCTTGGGATTTGGACAGCTCACAGATACGCAGTATTTT. It encodes CASSLGFGQLTDTQYF.

V is TRBV30 and J is TRBJ1-2, with a weak D call TRBD1 (5 bases). Germline values: CDR1 GTSNPN, CDR2 SVGIG (reference sequence). This CDR3 region has 15 residues. Trimming removed 4 bases at V and 4 bases at J, with 19 bases between. The CDR3, as DNA: TGTGCCTGGACCCCTTGGGGCCCAAACCTCTATGGCTACACCTTC. Translating gives CAWTPWGPNLYGYTF. The whole variable domain, remainder taken from reference TRBV30 and TRBJ1-2, is SQTIHQWPATLVQPVGSPLSLECTVEGTSNPNLYWYRQAAGRGLQLLFYSVGIGQISSEVPQNLSASRPQDRQFILSSKKLLLSDSGFYLCAWTPWGPNLYGYTFGSGTRLTVV.

The chain is built from TRBV7-9 and TRBJ1-1; D remains ambiguous. This CDR3 spans 17 amino acids. Looked up from germline, CDR1 is SEHNR and CDR2 is FQNEAQ (reference sequence). The germline V and J ends were trimmed by 2 bases and 1 base, with 17 bases remaining between them. The CDR3 nucleotides read TGTGCCAGCAGCTTATATTCCGGAGACACAAAGAACACTGAAGCTTTCTTT. Translated: CASSLYSGDTKNTEAFF.

The CDR3 loop is CASSHKWGELFNQPQHF. The CDR3 nucleotides are TGCGCCAGCAGCCATAAATGGGGGGAATTGTTCAATCAGCCCCAGCATTTT. The chain is built from TRBV4-1 and TRBJ1-5; D may be TRBD1 (5 bases). The germline CDR1 and CDR2 sequences are MGHRA and YSYEKL. The CDR3 loop spans 17 amino acids. The V end lost 3 bases, the J end lost 3 bases, and 18 bases lay between the germline ends.

The chain has TRBV7-6 and TRBJ2-7; 9 bases fit TRBD1. Germline values: CDR1 SGHVS, CDR2 FNYEAQ. V lost 5 bases, J lost 2 bases, and 7 bases stayed unmatched. The length of the CDR3 is 15 residues. Here the CDR3 DNA reads TGTGCCAGCAGCGAGACAGGGGGGTACACCTACGAGCAGTACTTC. It translates to CASSETGGYTYEQYF.

This clone came up once. This rearrangement joins TRBV7-9 to TRBJ2-3; D perhaps matches TRBD1 (6 bases). V shed 5 bases and J shed 5 bases, with 8 bases lying between them. CDR3 size: 12 residues. Germline V gene sequence: CDR1 SEHNR, CDR2 FQNEAQ (reference sequence). The CDR3 nucleotides are TGTGCCAGCAGCCAGGGGCTAGATACGCAGTATTTT. It encodes CASSQGLDTQYF. The full variable domain, with the rest looked up from reference TRBV7-9 and TRBJ2-3, is DTGVSQNPRHKITKRGQNVTFRCDPISEHNRLYWYRQTLGQGPEFLTYFQNEAQLEKSRLLSDRFSAERPKGSFSTLEIQRTEQGDSAMYLCASSQGLDTQYFGPGTRLTVL.

The chain carries TRBV27 and TRBJ2-3; D is possibly TRBD1 (6 bases). The V gene lost 3 bases and the J gene lost 5 bases, with 18 bases spanning the gap. CDR1 and CDR2 (germline): MNHEY, SMNVEV (reference sequence). The CDR3 loop spans 16 amino acids. The DNA for the CDR3 is TGTGCCAGCAGTTTTCTGGGACAACAGAGTAAAGATACGCAGTATTTT. It encodes CASSFLGQQSKDTQYF.

This sequence joins TRBV12-5 and TRBJ1-1, with a weak D call TRBD1 (6 bases). CDR1 is LGHNT, CDR2 FRNRAP, per germline. The CDR3 is 21 amino acids. Trimming left V 3 bases short and J 8 bases short, with 37 bases between. The CDR3 spells CASGFLLPARTSGTRKPEAFF. CDR3 sequence (DNA): TGTGCTAGTGGTTTCCTCCTTCCGGCGCGCACCTCCGGGACAAGAAAACCAGAAGCTTTCTTT.